The T cell receptor beta chain under discussion was sequenced for a study of graft-versus-host responses after intestinal transplantation. TCRdb keeps only in-frame clones here, not all; method: immunoSEQ multiplex PCR. The table includes fewer than 120,000 clones, around 95% detected once. On this clone itself: Its specificity is unknown.

The CDR3 spans 22 residues. The germline CDR1 and CDR2 sequences are KGHSH and LQKENI. Trimming cost V 6 bases and J 2 bases; bases outside gene matches: 21. The rearrangement links TRBV18 to TRBJ2-1; 14 nucleotides line up with TRBD2. Specimen: unstimulated CD8+ T cells sorted from spleen or lymph node cells, collected before intestinal transplant. The origin of this receptor is a human donor who received an intestinal transplant. CDR3 DNA: TGTGCCAGCTCTCCGGACAGGGGGCGGACTAGCGGGAGGCATGAGACCTACAATGAGCAGTTCTTC. Encoded protein: CASSPDRGRTSGRHETYNEQFF.